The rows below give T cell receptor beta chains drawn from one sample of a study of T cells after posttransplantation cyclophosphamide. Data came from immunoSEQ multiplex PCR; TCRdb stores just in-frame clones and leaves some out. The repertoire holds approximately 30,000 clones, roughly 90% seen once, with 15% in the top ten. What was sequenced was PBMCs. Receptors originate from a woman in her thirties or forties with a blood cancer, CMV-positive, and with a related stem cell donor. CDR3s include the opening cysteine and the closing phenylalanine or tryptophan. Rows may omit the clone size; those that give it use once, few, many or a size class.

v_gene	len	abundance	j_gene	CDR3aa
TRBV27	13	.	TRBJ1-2	CASSSEGPYGYTF
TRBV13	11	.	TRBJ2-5	CASSMRETQYF
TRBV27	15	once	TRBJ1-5	CASSLSYLGGQPQHF
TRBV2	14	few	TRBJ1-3	CASSDVVRGNTIYF
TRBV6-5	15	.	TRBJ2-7	CASRLFRSDSYEQYF
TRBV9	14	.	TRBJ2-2	CASTVDRTGGELFF
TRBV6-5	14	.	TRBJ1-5	CASSTGQGGQPQHF
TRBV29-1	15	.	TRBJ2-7	CSVSWGRGGSYEQYF
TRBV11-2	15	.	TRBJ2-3	CASSLTAGGTDTQYF
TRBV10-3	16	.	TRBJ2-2	CAISPRAGGPTGELFF
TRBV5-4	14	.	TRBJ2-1	CASSAGGGDNEQFF
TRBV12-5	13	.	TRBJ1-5	CASSGGAGQPQHF
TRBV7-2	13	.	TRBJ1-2	CASSGQGLYGYTF
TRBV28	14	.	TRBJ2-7	CASSRDIGTYEQYF
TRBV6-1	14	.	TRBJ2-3	CASSELRSTDTQYF
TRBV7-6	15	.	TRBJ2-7	CASSLRRGSAYEQYF
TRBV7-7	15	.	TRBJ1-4	CASSRNSGHVEKLFF
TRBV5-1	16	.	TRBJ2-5	CASSPGRLAGMETQYF
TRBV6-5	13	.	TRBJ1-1	CASSFRQVAEAFF
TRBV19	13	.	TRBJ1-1	CASSRTGELEAFF
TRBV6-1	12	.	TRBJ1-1	CASSFGNTEAFF
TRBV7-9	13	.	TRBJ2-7	CASSPRGPYEQYF
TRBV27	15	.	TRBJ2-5	CASSTTTGFQETQYF
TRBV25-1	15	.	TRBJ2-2	CASSFGQGRTGELFF